This T cell receptor beta chain was found in a study of neurological immune-mediated disorders. Study outcomes and limitations: On phylogenetic grouping, the repertoires of 18 of 34 multiple sclerosis patients fell within one related-CDR3 cluster, constituting a possible signature. CDR3 amino acid sequences of expanded clones were not shared across subjects, a result suggesting private repertoires in all groups.

Synthesis of cDNA was performed by 5'RACE using 10-nucleotide random UMIs. TCRdb re-called the 5' RACE reads with MiXCR, one entry per CDR3 protein. The sample has more than 50,000 distinct CDR3 sequences; 3% to 4% are singletons. This clonotype was seen repeatedly, ten times or more. Its antigen is unknown. V was shortened by 3 bases and J by 4 bases, with 10 bases between the two germline ends. The CDR3 extends over 14 amino acids. The germline CDR1 and CDR2 sequences are DFQATT and SNEGSKA (reference sequence). The gene calls are TRBV20-1 and TRBJ1-6; D call uncertain. The origin of this receptor is a woman aged 55-70 years with multiple sclerosis. Sequencing was done on a sample of PBMCs. The CDR3 protein is CSARDGDYNSPLHF. The CDR3 nucleotides read TGCAGTGCTAGGGATGGGGATTATAATTCACCCCTCCACTTT.